The subject of this entry is one T cell receptor beta chain. The data derive from a study of monozygotic twins with inflammatory bowel disease. For each CDR3 protein, TCRdb gives one entry from its re-call of the 5' RACE reads, without DNA. The data show approximately 400,000 distinct CDR3 sequences, and the top ten clones hold less than 2.5%. The length of the CDR3 is 16 residues. From germline, CDR1 is LNHNV and CDR2 YYDKDF (reference sequence). The sequencing input was blood. The sequence derives from a human donor with ulcerative colitis or Crohn's disease, or a healthy co-twin of an affected twin (not recorded which). V is TRBV15 and J is TRBJ2-5. This CDR3 is CATSRGTVENRQTQYF.